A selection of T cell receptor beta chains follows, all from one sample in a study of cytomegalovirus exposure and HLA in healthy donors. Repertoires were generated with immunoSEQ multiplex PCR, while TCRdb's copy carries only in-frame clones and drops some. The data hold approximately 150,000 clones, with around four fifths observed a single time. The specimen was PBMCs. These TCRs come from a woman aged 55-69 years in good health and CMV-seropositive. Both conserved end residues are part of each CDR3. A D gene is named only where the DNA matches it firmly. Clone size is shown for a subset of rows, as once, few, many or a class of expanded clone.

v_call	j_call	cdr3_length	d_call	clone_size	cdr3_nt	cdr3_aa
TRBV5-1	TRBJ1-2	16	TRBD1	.	TGCGCCAGCAGCTTGGATGGGACAGGTGGTAACTATGGCTACACCTTC	CASSLDGTGGNYGYTF
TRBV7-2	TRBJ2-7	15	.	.	TGTGCCAGCAGCTTAGTCGTAGCCTCTTCCTACGAGCAGTACTTC	CASSLVVASSYEQYF
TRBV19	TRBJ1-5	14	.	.	TGTGCCAGTAGTATGGTGGACAACAATCAGCCCCAGCATTTT	CASSMVDNNQPQHF
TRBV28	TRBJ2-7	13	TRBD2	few	TGTGCCACCTGGTTGGGGCGGGAGGGCGAGCAGTACTTC	CATWLGREGEQYF
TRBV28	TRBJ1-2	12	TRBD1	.	TGTGCCAGCAGGGGACAGGCCTATGGCTACACCTTC	CASRGQAYGYTF
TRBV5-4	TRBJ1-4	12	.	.	TGTGCCAGCAGCCCAGGCGGGGAAAAACTGTTTTTT	CASSPGGEKLFF
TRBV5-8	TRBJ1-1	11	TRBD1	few	TGTGCCAGCAGGGGACAGGTTGAAGCTTTCTTT	CASRGQVEAFF
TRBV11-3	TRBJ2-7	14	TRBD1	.	TGTGCCAGCAGCTTAGTAGGGACAGGGGGCGAGCAGTACTTC	CASSLVGTGGEQYF
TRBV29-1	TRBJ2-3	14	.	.	TGCAGCGTTGACGCAGGGGTCTACACAGATACGCAGTATTTT	CSVDAGVYTDTQYF
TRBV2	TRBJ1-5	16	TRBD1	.	TGTGCCAGCAGATTGGGACAGAGAATTAGCAATCAGCCCCAGCATTTT	CASRLGQRISNQPQHF
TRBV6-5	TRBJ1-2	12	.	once	TGTGCCAGCAGTTATAAGGGGGATGGCTACACCTTC	CASSYKGDGYTF
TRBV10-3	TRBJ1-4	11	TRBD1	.	TGTGCCATCGGACAGGGAAGGGAACTGTTTTTT	CAIGQGRELFF
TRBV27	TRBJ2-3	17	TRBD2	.	TGTGCCAGCAGTGGGTCCTTAGGCGGGAGAGGAGGAGATACGCAGTATTTT	CASSGSLGGRGGDTQYF
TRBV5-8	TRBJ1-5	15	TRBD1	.	TGTGCCAGCAGCTGGTCGACAGGGGGTCGTCAGCCCCAGCATTTT	CASSWSTGGRQPQHF
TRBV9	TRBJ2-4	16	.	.	TGTGCCAGCAGCGTAGCCCATACAGGGACCAAAAACATTCAGTACTTC	CASSVAHTGTKNIQYF
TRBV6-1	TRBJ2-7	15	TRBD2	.	TGTGCCAGCAGCAAAGGGTGGGGGGGTTCTACGGAGCAGTACTTC	CASSKGWGGSTEQYF
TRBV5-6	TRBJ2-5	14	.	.	TGTGCCAGCAGCTTTCTGAGGGTGGAGAAGACCCAGTACTTC	CASSFLRVEKTQYF
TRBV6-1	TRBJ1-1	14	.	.	TGTGCCAGCATCCAGACAGGCCTGAACACTGAAGCTTTCTTT	CASIQTGLNTEAFF
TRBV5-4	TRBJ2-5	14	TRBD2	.	TGTGCCAGCAGCATTAGCGGGAGGGAAGAGACCCAGTACTTC	CASSISGREETQYF
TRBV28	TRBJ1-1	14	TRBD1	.	TGTGCCAGCAGTTTACTGAGACAGGGAACTGAAGCTTTCTTT	CASSLLRQGTEAFF
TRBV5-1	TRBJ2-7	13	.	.	TGCGCCAGCAGCCCCGTGGCGACATACGAGCAGTACTTC	CASSPVATYEQYF
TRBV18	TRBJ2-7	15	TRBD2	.	TGTGCCAGCTCACCACTCGGGACTAGCGGGAGCGAGCAGTACTTC	CASSPLGTSGSEQYF
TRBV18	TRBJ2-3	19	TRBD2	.	TGTGCCAGCTCTCCCGGGGAGGCGGGAGTCCCAAGTCCCACAGATACGCAGTATTTT	CASSPGEAGVPSPTDTQYF
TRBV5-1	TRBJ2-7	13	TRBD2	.	TGCGCCAGCAGCTTGGGGGGGGGCTACGAGCAGTACTTC	CASSLGGGYEQYF
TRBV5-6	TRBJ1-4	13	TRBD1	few	TGTGCCAGCAGCTCGACAGGGTATGAAAAACTGTTTTTT	CASSSTGYEKLFF
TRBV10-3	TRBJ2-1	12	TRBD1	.	TGTGGCACGGGGACAGATAACAATGAGCAGTTCTTC	CGTGTDNNEQFF
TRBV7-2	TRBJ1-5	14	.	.	TGTGCCAGCAGCTTGGGGACCCCCGGGAGGCCCCAGCATTTT	CASSLGTPGRPQHF
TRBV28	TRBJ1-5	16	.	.	TGTGCCAGCAGTCTTCAGACAGTGGCCTTCAATCAGCCCCAGCATTTT	CASSLQTVAFNQPQHF
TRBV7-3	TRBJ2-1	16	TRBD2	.	TGTGCCAGCAGCTCCTCTAGCGGGAGCTCCTACAATGAGCAGTTCTTC	CASSSSSGSSYNEQFF
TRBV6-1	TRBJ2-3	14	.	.	TGTGCCAGCCATCGGGCGGGGCGCACAGATACGCAGTATTTT	CASHRAGRTDTQYF
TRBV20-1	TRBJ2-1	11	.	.	TGCAGCCCCGAGGGCCTCGATGAGCAGTTCTTC	CSPEGLDEQFF
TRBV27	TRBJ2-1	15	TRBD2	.	TGTGCCAGCAGGGCTCGGGGCGGGAGAGGGCTTGAGCAGTTCTTC	CASRARGGRGLEQFF
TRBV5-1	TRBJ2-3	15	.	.	TGCGCCAGCAGCCTGGGGGAGGTTGGAACAGATACGCAGTATTTT	CASSLGEVGTDTQYF
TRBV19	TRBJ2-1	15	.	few	TGTGCCAGTAGTATAGCGGGATTAGGCTACAATGAGCAGTTCTTC	CASSIAGLGYNEQFF
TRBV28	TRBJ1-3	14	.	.	TGTGCCAGCAGTCCGGGGATCTGGATAGACACCATATATTTT	CASSPGIWIDTIYF
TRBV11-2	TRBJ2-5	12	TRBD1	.	TGTGCCAGCAGCCAGGGGGTAGAGACCCAGTACTTC	CASSQGVETQYF
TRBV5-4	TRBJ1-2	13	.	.	TGTGCCAGCAGCTTTTCCGGTAACTATGGCTACACCTTC	CASSFSGNYGYTF
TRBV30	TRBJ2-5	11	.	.	TGTGCCTGGACGGACCAAGAGACCCAGTACTTC	CAWTDQETQYF
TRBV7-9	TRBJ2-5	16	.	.	TGTGCCAGCAGCTTAAGCTGGTTCAGCGCACAAGAGACCCAGTACTTC	CASSLSWFSAQETQYF
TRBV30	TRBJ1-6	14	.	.	TGTGCCTGGAGGAGGGCTACAGATAATTCACCCCTCCACTTT	CAWRRATDNSPLHF
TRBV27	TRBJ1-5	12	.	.	TGTGCCAGCAGTTCAGGGGCTCAGCCCCAGCATTTT	CASSSGAQPQHF
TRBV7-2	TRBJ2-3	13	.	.	TGTGCCAGCAGCCCAAGTGGGAGCGATACGCAGTATTTT	CASSPSGSDTQYF
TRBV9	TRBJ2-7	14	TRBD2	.	TGTGCCAGCAGCTTAGGACTAGCGGGAGTCGAGCAGTACTTC	CASSLGLAGVEQYF
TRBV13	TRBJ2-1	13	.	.	TGTGCCAGCAGCGTAAGGACTTACAATGAGCAGTTCTTC	CASSVRTYNEQFF
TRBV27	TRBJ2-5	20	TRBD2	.	TGTGCCAGCGGAATTGCCCCACCCGGGACTAGCGGGAGGTCTAAAGAGACCCAGTACTTC	CASGIAPPGTSGRSKETQYF
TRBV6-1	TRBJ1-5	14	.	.	TGTGCCAGCAGTGCTTTCGGGGAGGGTCAGCCCCAGCATTTT	CASSAFGEGQPQHF
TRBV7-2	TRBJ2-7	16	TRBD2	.	TGTGCCAGCAGCCCGATCAGCGGGAGGGCCGCCTACGAGCAGTACTTC	CASSPISGRAAYEQYF
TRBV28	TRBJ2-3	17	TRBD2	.	TGTGCCAGCCGGGGGGGCGGTGCTATGGTACACACAGATACGCAGTATTTT	CASRGGGAMVHTDTQYF
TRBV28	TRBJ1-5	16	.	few	TGTGCCAGCAGTGCCTTCCAGGGAAATAGCAATCAGCCCCAGCATTTT	CASSAFQGNSNQPQHF
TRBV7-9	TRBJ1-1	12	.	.	TGTGCCAGCGACAGGTTTCAGGAGATGGCTTTCTTT	CASDRFQEMAFF
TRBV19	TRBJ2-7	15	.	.	TGTGCCAGTAGTATCATTGCGGGTCTAGGTGACGAGCAGTACTTC	CASSIIAGLGDEQYF
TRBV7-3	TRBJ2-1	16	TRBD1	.	TGTGCCAGCAGCATAACCGGGACAGGGAGGATAAATGAGCAGTTCTTC	CASSITGTGRINEQFF